This paragraph covers one T cell receptor (beta chain) sequence. These data belong to a study of blood T cell repertoires in COVID-19. Study context: The samples span acute and convalescent COVID-19 from the United States, Italy and Spain. From T cells, B-cell-depleted T cells, or PBMCs came the material, which was cDNA or gDNA.

V trimming: 5 bases; J trimming: 4 bases; junction bases outside the gene matches: 15. The CDR3 contains 17 residues. Germline lookup yields CDR1 MNHEY and CDR2 SMNVEV (reference sequence). How the authors handled the data: Estimates of nucleated cell counts were drawn from the amplification of reference gene primers. TCRdb's table, derived via immunoSEQ multiplex PCR, lists solely in-frame clones and lacks some. V and J calls and clone size are those listed in that table; D and trimming were worked out from the DNA. The sample includes approximately 110,000 clones, around 78% of them seen just once.

The sequencing sample was made of peripheral blood. V is TRBV27 and J is TRBJ2-3; TRBD2 matches at 7 bases. The source of this sequence is an older woman with acute or convalescent COVID-19. CDR3 protein: CASSPLLAVRPPDTQYF. The CDR3 region has the DNA TGTGCCAGCAGTCCCCTCCTAGCGGTGAGACCACCAGATACGCAGTATTTT.